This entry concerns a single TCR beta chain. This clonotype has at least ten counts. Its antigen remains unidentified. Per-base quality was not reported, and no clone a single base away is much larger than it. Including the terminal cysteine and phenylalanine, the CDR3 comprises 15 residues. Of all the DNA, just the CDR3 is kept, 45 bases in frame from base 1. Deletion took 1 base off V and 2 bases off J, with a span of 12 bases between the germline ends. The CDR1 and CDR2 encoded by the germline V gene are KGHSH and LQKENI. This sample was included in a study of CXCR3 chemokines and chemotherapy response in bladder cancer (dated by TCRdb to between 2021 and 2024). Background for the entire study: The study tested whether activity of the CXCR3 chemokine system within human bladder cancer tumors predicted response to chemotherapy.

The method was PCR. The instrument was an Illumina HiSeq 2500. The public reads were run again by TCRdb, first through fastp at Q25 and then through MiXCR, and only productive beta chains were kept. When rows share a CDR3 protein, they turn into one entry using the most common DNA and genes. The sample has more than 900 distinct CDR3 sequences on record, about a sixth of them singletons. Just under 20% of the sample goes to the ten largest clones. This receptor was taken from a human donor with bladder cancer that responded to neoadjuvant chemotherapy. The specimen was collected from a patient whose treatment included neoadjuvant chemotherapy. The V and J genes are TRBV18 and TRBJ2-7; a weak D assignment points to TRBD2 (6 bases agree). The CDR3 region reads CASSPLQGGPYEQYF. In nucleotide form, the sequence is TGTGCCAGCTCACCACTCCAAGGAGGGCCCTACGAGCAGTACTTC.